These T cell receptor beta chains were read from a single sample in a study of T cells in Graves' hyperthyroidism and ophthalmopathy. Each CDR3 protein gets one entry after TCRdb re-called the multiplex PCR reads with MiXCR. The data contain around 560,000 distinct CDR3 sequences, approximately 16% of them seen just once; the ten biggest clones take up more than 15%. Sample: blood. Source of these receptors: a young woman with Graves' hyperthyroidism. CDR3s include the opening cysteine and the closing phenylalanine or tryptophan. Fields, in order: J gene, V gene, D gene, clone size, CDR3 DNA, CDR3 protein. D genes are given only for firm matches. Size tells how often a clone was seen (once, few, many) or the class of an expanded clone, and some rows leave it out.

J gene: TRBJ2-1
V gene: TRBV20-1
D gene: TRBD1
clone size: many
CDR3 DNA: TGCAGTGCCCTAGACAGGGCAAGCTCCTACAATGAGCAGTTCTTC
CDR3 protein: CSALDRASSYNEQFF

J gene: TRBJ1-1
V gene: TRBV6-1
D gene: .
clone size: .
CDR3 DNA: TGTGCCAGCAGTATAGAACCGGGGACTGAAGCTTTCTTT
CDR3 protein: CASSIEPGTEAFF

J gene: TRBJ1-4
V gene: TRBV5-1
D gene: .
clone size: few
CDR3 DNA: TGCGCCAGCAGCTTGGAGATTCTTCGTTCTGGGCAGTCGGCAACTAATGAAAAACTGTTTTTT
CDR3 protein: CASSLEILRSGQSATNEKLFF

J gene: TRBJ2-3
V gene: TRBV12-3/TRBV12-4
D gene: TRBD2
clone size: many
CDR3 DNA: TGTGCCAGCAGTTTCGTGCGGGGGAGGGGCACAGATACGCAGTATTTT
CDR3 protein: CASSFVRGRGTDTQYF

J gene: TRBJ2-2
V gene: TRBV15
D gene: .
clone size: few
CDR3 DNA: TGTGCCACCAGCAGAGATCGGGTCACCGGGGAGCTGTTTTTT
CDR3 protein: CATSRDRVTGELFF

J gene: TRBJ2-7
V gene: TRBV20-1
D gene: .
clone size: .
CDR3 DNA: TGCAGTGCTAGGGCTCGGACTGTCGCCTACGAGCAGTACTTC
CDR3 protein: CSARARTVAYEQYF

J gene: TRBJ2-1
V gene: TRBV5-1
D gene: .
clone size: .
CDR3 DNA: TGCGCCAGCAGATCTGGGAACAATGAGCAGTTCTTC
CDR3 protein: CASRSGNNEQFF

J gene: TRBJ1-1
V gene: TRBV2
D gene: .
clone size: many
CDR3 DNA: TGTGCCAGCGGCTGGGGGCGAATTGGACAAATGAACACTGAAGCTTTCTTT
CDR3 protein: CASGWGRIGQMNTEAFF

J gene: TRBJ2-1
V gene: TRBV28
D gene: .
clone size: many
CDR3 DNA: TGTGCCAGCAGTTTGTCGACTGAAGAGCAGTTCTTC
CDR3 protein: CASSLSTEEQFF

J gene: TRBJ2-5
V gene: TRBV2
D gene: TRBD1
clone size: many
CDR3 DNA: TGTGCCAGCAGTTGGGGACAGGGGGGCCAAGAGACCCAGTACTTC
CDR3 protein: CASSWGQGGQETQYF

J gene: TRBJ1-4
V gene: TRBV7-8
D gene: TRBD1
clone size: many
CDR3 DNA: TGTGCCAGCAGCTTAGAGGGGGCGCGGAATGAAAAACTGTTTTTT
CDR3 protein: CASSLEGARNEKLFF